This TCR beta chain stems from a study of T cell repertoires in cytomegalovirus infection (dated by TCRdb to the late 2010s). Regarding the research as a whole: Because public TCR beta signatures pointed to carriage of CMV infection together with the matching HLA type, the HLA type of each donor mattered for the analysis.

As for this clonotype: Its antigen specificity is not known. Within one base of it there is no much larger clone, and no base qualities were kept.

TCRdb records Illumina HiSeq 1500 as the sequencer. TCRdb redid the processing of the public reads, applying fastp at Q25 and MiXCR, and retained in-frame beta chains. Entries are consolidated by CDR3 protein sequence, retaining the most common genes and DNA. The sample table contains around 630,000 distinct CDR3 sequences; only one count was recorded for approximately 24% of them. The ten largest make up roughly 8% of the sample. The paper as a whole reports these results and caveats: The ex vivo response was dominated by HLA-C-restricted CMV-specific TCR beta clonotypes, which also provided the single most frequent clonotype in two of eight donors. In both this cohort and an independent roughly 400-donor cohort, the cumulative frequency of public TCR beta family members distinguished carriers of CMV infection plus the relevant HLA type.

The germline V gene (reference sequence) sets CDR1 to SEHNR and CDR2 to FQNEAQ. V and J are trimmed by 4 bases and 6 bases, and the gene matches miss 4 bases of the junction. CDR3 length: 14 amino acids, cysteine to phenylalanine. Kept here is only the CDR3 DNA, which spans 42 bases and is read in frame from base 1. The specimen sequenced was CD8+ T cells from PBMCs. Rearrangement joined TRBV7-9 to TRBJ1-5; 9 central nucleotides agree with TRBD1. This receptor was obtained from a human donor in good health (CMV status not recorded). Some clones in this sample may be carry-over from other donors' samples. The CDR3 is CASSSGQGIQPQHF. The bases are TGTGCCAGCAGCTCGGGACAGGGAATTCAGCCCCAGCATTTT.